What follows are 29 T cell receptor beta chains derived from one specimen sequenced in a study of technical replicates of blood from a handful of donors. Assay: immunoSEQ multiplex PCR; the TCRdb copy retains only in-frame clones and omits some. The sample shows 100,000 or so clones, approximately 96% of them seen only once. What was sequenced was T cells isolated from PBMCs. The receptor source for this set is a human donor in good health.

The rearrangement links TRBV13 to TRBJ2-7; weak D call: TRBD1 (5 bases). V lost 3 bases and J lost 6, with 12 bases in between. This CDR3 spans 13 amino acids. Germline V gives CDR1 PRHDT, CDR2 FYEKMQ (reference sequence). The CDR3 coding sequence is TGTGCCAGCAGCTTCCGAACAGGAACCGAGCAGTACTTC. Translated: CASSFRTGTEQYF.

The CDR3 sequence: CASSALKGQGAGNTIYF. As DNA, the CDR3 is TGTGCCAGCAGTGCCCTGAAGGGACAGGGTGCCGGGAACACCATATATTTT. This chain joins TRBV25-1 and TRBJ1-3; 9 bases map to TRBD1. Germline trimming cut 4 bases from V and 7 bases from J; bases unmatched to any gene: 14. Per germline, CDR1 MGHDK and CDR2 SYGVNS. The CDR3 totals 17 residues. Combining the CDR3 with reference TRBV25-1 and TRBJ1-3 gives the whole variable domain EADIYQTPRYLVIGTGKKITLECSQTMGHDKMYWYQQDPGMELHLIHYSYGVNSTEKGDLSSESTVSRIRTEHFPLTLESARPSHTSQYLCASSALKGQGAGNTIYFGEGSWLTVV.

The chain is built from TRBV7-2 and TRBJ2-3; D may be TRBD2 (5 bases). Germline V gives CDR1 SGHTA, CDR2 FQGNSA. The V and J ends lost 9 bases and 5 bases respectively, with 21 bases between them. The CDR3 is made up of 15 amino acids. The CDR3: CASRAGPGRGDTQYF. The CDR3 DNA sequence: TGTGCCAGTAGAGCCGGACCCGGACGGGGAGATACGCAGTATTTT.

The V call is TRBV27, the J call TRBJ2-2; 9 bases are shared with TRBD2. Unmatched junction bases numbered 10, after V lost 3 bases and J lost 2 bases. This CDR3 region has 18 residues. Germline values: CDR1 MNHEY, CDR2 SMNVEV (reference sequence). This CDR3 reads CASSLSGRSPYNTGELFF. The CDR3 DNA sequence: TGTGCCAGCAGTTTGAGCGGGAGGTCCCCCTACAACACCGGGGAGCTGTTTTTT.

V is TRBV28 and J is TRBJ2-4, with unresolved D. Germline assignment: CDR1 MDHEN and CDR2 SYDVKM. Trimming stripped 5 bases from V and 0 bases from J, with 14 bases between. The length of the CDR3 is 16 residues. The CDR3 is CASSTPHLVAKNIQYF. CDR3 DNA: TGTGCCAGCAGTACCCCGCATCTAGTAGCCAAAAACATTCAGTACTTC.

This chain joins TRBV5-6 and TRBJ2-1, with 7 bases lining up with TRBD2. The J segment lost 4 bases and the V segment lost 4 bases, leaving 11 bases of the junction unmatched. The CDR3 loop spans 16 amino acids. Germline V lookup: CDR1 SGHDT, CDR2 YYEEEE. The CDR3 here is CASSREWGGTYNEQFF. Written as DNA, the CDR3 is TGTGCCAGCAGCCGGGAGTGGGGGGGAACTTACAATGAGCAGTTCTTC.

The CDR3 reads CASSSDSHEQYF. As DNA, the CDR3 is TGTGCCAGCAGTTCGGACAGCCACGAGCAGTACTTC. The rearrangement joins TRBV28 to TRBJ2-7; TRBD1 is a possible D gene (6 bases). The CDR3 has 12 residues. Germline V gives CDR1 MDHEN, CDR2 SYDVKM. V was cut by 4 bases and J by 5 bases, with 9 bases left in between.

CDR3 bases: TGTGCCAGCAGCGGGACAGGGAGAGAGTATGGCTACACCTTC. As protein: CASSGTGREYGYTF. The V call is TRBV6-6, the J call TRBJ1-2, with 9 positions matching TRBD1. Losses at the gene ends were 6 bases for V and 5 bases for J; bases not matched to a gene: 7. The CDR3 has 14 residues. Germline V lookup: CDR1 MNHNY, CDR2 SVGAGI (reference sequence).

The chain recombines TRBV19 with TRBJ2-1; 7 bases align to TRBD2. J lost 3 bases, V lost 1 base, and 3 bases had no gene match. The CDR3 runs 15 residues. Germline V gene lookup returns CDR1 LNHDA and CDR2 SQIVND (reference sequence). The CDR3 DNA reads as TGTGCCAGTAGTATAGCTGGGGGGGGCTACAATGAGCAGTTCTTC. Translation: CASSIAGGGYNEQFF.

This CDR3 is CASSAGRGSYEQYF. The CDR3 DNA is TGTGCCAGCAGTGCCGGGAGGGGGTCCTACGAGCAGTACTTC. This rearrangement joins TRBV6-1 to TRBJ2-7; 8 bases match TRBD2. V shed 4 bases, J shed 1 base, and the junction held 3 bases outside the gene matches. Germline loops: CDR1 MNHNS, CDR2 SASEGT. The CDR3 has 14 amino acids.

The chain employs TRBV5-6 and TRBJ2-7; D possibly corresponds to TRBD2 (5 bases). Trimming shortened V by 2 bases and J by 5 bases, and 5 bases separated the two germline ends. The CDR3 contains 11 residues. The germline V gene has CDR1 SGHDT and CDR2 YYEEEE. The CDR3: CASSFGDEQYF. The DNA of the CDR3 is TGTGCCAGCAGCTTCGGGGACGAGCAGTACTTC.

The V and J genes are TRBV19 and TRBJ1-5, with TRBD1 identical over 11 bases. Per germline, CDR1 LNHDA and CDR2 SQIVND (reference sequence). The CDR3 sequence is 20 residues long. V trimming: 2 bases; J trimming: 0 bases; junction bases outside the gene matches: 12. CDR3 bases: TGTGCCAGTAGTATAATGAAAGGGACAGGGGGGCCGTATAGCAATCAGCCCCAGCATTTT. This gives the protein CASSIMKGTGGPYSNQPQHF. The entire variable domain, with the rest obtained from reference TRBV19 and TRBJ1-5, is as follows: DGGITQSPKYLFRKEGQNVTLSCEQNLNHDAMYWYRQDPGQGLRLIYYSQIVNDFQKGDIAEGYSVSREKKESFPLTVTSAQKNPTAFYLCASSIMKGTGGPYSNQPQHFGDGTRLSIL.

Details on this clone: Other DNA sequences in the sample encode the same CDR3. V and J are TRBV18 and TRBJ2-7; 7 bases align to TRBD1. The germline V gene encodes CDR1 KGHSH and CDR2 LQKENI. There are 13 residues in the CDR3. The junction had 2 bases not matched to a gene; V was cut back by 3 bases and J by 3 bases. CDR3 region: CASSPGTDYEQYF. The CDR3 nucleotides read TGTGCCAGCTCACCGGGGACAGACTACGAGCAGTACTTC.

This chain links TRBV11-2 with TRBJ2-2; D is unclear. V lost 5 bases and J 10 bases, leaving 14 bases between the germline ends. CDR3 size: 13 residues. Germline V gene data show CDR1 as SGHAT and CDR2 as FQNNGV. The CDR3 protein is CASSDRGDSELFF. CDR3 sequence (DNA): TGTGCCAGCAGCGACCGAGGAGATTCGGAGCTGTTTTTT.

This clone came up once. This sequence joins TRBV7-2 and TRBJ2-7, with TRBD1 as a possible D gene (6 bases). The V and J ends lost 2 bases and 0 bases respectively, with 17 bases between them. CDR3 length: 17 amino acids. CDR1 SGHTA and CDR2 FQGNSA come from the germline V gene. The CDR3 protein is CASSLRWSDSYSYEQYF. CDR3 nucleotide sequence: TGTGCCAGCAGCTTAAGATGGTCGGACAGCTACTCCTACGAGCAGTACTTC.

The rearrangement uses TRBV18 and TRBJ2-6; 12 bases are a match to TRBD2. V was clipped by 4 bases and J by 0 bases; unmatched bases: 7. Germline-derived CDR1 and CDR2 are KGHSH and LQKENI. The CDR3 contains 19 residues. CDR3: CASSQTSGRSNSGANVLTF. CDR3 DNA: TGTGCCAGCTCACAGACTAGCGGGAGATCTAACTCTGGGGCCAACGTCCTGACTTTC.

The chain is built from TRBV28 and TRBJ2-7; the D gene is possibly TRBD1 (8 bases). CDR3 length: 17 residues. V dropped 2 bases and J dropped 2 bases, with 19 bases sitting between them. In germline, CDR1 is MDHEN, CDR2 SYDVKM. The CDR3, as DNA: TGTGCCAGCAGTTTACGGACAGGGAGGGAAGGAACCTACGAGCAGTACTTC. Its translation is CASSLRTGREGTYEQYF.

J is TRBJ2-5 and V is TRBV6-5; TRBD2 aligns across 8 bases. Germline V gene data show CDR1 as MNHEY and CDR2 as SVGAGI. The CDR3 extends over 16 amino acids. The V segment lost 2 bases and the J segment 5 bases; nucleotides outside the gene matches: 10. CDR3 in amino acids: CASSYEPGLGAETQYF. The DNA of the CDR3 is TGTGCCAGCAGTTACGAACCGGGACTAGGGGCCGAGACCCAGTACTTC.

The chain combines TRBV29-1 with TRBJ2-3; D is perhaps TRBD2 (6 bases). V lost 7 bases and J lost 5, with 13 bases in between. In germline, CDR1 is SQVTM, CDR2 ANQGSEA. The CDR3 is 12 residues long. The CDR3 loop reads CSGAHGGDTQYF. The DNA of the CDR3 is TGCAGCGGCGCCCACGGGGGAGATACGCAGTATTTT.

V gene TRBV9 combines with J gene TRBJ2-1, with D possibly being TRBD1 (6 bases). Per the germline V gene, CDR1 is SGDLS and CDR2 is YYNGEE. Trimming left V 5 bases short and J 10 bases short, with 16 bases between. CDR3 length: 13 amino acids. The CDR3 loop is CASRGTTGGEQFF. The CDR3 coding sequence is TGTGCCAGCAGGGGAACGACAGGTGGCGAGCAGTTCTTC.

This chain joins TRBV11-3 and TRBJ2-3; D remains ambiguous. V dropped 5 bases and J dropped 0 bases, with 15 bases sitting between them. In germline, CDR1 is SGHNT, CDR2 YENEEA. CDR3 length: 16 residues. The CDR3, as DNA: TGTGCCAGCAGCCCCCACACCCGTGCTAGCACAGATACGCAGTATTTT. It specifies CASSPHTRASTDTQYF.

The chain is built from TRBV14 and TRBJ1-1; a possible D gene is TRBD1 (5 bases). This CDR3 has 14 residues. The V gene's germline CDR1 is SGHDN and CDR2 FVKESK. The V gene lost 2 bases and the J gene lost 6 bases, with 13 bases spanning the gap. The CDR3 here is CASSQQGFLSEAFF. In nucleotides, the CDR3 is TGTGCCAGCAGCCAACAGGGATTTTTGTCTGAAGCTTTCTTT.

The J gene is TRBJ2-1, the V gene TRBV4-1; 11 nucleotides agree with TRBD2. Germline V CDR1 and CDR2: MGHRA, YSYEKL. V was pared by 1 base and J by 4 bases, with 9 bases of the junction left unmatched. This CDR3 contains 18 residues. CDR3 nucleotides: TGCGCCAGCAGCCAAGTTCATTTAGCGGGAGGGTCTTACAATGAGCAGTTCTTC. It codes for CASSQVHLAGGSYNEQFF.

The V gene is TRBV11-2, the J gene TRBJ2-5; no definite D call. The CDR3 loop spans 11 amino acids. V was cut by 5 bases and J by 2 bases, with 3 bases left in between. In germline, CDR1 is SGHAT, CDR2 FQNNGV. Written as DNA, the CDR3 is TGTGCCAGCAGCCAACAAGAGACCCAGTACTTC. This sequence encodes CASSQQETQYF.

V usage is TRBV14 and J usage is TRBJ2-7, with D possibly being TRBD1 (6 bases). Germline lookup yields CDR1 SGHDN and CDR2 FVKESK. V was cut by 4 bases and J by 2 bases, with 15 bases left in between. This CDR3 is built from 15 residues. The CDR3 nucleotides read TGTGCCAGCAGCCTATCTGGACAGCCGACCTACGAGCAGTACTTC. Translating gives CASSLSGQPTYEQYF.

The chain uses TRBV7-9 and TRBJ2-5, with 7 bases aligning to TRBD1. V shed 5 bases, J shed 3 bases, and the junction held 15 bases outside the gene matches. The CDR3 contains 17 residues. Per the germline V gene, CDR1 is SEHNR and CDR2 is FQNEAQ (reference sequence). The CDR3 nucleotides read TGTGCCAGCAGCCCACTGATGGTGGGACAGTCCGAAGAGACCCAGTACTTC. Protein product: CASSPLMVGQSEETQYF.

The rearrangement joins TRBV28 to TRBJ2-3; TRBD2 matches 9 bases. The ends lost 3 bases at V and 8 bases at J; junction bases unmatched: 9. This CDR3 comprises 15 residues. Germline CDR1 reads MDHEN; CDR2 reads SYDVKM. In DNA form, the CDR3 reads TGTGCCAGCAGTTTGGTCGGACTAGCGAGGGGTACGCAGTATTTT. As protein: CASSLVGLARGTQYF.

The CDR3 bases are TGTGCCAGCTCGGTGGACAGGGGCAATGGCTACACCTTC. Protein: CASSVDRGNGYTF. The rearrangement links TRBV18 to TRBJ1-2; 9 bases match TRBD1. CDR3 length: 13 residues. Unmatched junction bases numbered 5, after V lost 6 bases and J lost 6 bases. The V gene's germline CDR1 is KGHSH and CDR2 LQKENI.

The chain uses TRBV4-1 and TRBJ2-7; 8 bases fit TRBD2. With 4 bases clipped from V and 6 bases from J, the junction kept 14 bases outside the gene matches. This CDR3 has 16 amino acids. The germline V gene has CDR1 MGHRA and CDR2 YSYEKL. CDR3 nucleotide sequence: TGCGCCAGCAGCCGCAACGGGGCGCGGGGGGCCCTCGAGCAGTACTTC. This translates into CASSRNGARGALEQYF.